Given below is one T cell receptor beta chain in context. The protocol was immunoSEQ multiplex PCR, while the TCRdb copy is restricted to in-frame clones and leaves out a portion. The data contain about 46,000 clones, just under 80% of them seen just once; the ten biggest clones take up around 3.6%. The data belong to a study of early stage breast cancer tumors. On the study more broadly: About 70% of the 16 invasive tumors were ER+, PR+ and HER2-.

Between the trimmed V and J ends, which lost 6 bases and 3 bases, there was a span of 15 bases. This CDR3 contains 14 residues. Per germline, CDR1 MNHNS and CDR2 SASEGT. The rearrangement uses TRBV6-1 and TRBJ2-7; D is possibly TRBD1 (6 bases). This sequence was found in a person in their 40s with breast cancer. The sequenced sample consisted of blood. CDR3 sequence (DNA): TGTGCCAGCAGCAGGACAGCAAAAGACTACGAGCAGTACTTC. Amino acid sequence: CASSRTAKDYEQYF.